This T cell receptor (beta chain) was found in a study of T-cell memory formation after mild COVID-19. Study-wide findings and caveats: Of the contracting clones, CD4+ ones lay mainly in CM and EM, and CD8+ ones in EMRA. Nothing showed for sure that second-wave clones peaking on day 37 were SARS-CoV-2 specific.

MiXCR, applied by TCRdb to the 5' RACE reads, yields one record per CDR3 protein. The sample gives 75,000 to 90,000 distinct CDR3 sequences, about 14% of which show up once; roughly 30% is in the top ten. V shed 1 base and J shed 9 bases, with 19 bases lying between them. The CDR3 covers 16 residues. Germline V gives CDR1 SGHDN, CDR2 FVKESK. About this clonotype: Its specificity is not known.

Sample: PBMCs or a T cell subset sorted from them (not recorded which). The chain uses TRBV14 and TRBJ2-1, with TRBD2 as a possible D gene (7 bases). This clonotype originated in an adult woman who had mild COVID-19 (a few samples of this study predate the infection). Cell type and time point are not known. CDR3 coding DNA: TGTGCCAGCAGCCAAGCCGGAAGGGGGGAGGGGTTTGAGCAGTTCTTC. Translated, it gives CASSQAGRGEGFEQFF.